This TCR beta chain was captured by sequencing in a study of technical replicates of blood from a handful of donors. A single count supports this clone. V gave up 5 bases and J gave up 4 bases; unmatched junction bases: 1. The germline V gene encodes CDR1 MDHEN and CDR2 SYDVKM. The CDR3 sequence is 14 residues long. TCRdb's table, derived via immunoSEQ multiplex PCR, lists solely in-frame clones and lacks some. The sample holds 15,000 to 20,000 clones, more than 75% seen once. This sequence joins TRBV28 and TRBJ2-3; 12 nucleotides line up with TRBD2. This clonotype was obtained from a human donor in good health. Source material: PBMCs. CDR3 sequence (DNA): TGTGCCAGCAGTCTAGCGGGAGGGCCAGATACGCAGTATTTT. It translates to CASSLAGGPDTQYF.